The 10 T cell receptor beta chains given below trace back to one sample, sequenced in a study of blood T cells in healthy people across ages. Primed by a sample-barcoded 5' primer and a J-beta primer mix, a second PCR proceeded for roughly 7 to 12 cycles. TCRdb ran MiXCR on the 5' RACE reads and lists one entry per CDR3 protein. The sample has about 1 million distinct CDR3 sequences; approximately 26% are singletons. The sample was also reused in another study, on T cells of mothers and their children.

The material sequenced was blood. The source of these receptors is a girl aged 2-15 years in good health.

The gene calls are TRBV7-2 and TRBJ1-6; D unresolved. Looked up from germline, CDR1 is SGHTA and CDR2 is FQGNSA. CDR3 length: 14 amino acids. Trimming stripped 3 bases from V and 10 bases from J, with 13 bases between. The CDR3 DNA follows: TGTGCCAGCAGCTTCGGGTTAGAAGGATCACCCCTCCACTTT. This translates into CASSFGLEGSPLHF.

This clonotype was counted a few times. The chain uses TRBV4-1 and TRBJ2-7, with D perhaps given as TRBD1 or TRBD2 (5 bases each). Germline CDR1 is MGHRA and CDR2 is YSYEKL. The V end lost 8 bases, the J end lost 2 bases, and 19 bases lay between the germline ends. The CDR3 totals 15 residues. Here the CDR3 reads CASGSPRGRTYEQYF. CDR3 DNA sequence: TGCGCCAGCGGATCTCCCCGGGGCAGGACCTACGAGCAGTACTTC.

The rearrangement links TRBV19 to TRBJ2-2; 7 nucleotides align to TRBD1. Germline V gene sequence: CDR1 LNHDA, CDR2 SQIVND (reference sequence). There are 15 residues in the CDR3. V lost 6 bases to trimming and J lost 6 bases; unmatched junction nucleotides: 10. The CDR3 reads CASSTGDLNPGELFF. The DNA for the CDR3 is TGTGCCAGTAGCACAGGGGACCTTAACCCCGGGGAGCTGTTTTTT.

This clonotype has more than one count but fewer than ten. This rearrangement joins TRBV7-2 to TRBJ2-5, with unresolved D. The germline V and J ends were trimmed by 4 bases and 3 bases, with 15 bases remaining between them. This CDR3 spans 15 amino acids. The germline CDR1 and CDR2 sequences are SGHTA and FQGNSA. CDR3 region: CASSYSHGREETQYF. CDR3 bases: TGTGCCAGCAGCTACTCACATGGAAGGGAAGAGACCCAGTACTTC.

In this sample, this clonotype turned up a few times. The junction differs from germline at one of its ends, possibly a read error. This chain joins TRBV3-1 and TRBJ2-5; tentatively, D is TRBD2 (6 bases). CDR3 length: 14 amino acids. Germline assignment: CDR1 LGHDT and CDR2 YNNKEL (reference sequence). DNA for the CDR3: TGTGCCAGCAGCCAAGATATTTCGGGGGTAAGGGCTCACTTC. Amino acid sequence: CASSQDISGVRAHF.

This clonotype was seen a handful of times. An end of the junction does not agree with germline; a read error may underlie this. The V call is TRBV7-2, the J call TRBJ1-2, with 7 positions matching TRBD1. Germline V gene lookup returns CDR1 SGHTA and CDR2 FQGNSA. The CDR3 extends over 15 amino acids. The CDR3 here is CASSLVGQSRGGHTF. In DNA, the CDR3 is TGTGCCAGCAGCTTAGTGGGACAGTCACGGGGTGGCCACACCTTC. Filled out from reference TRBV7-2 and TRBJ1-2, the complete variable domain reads GAGVSQSPSNKVTEKGKDVELRCDPISGHTALYWYRQSLGQGLEFLIYFQGNSAPDKSGLPSDRFSAERTGGSVSTLTIQRTQQEDSAVYLCASSLVGQSRGGHTFGSGTRLTVV.

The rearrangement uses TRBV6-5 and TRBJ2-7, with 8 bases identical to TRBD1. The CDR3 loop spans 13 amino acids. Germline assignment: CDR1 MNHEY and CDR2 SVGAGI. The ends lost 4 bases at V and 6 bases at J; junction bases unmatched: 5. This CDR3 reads CASSSDRVPEQYF. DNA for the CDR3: TGTGCCAGCAGTTCGGACAGGGTCCCCGAGCAGTACTTC.

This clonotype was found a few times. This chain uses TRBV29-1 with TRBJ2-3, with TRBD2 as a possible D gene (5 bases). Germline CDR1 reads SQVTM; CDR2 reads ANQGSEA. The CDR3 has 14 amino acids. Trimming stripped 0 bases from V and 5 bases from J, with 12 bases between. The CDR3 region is CSVEDVQEVDTQYF. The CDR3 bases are TGCAGCGTTGAAGATGTGCAGGAGGTAGATACGCAGTATTTT.

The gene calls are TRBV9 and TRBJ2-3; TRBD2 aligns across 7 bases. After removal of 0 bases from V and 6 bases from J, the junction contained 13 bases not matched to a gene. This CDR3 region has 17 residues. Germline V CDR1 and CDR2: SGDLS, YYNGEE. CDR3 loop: CASSVAGLGGSADTQYF. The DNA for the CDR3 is TGTGCCAGCAGCGTAGCTGGTCTGGGCGGGAGTGCTGATACGCAGTATTTT. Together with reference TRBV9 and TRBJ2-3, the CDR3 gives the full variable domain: DSGVTQTPKHLITATGQRVTLRCSPRSGDLSVYWYQQSLDQGLQFLIQYYNGEERAKGNILERFSAQQFPDLHSELNLSSLELGDSALYFCASSVAGLGGSADTQYFGPGTRLTVL.

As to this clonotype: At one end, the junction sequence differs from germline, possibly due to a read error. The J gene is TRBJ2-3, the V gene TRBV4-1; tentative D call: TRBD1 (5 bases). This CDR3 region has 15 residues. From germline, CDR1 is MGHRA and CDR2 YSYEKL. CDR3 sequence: CASSQLPPKGDTQYF. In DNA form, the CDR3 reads TGCGCCAGCAGCCAATTACCGCCCAAAGGGGATACGCAGTACTTT.